One and the same sample provided the 22 T cell receptor beta chains below, sequenced in a study of T cell responses to AZD1222 COVID-19 vaccine. Data came from immunoSEQ multiplex PCR; TCRdb stores just in-frame clones and leaves some out. The sample comprises 130,000 to 150,000 clones, around 93% of which are singletons, and less than 2% rests with the top ten. Sequences were derived from peripheral blood, sampled on day 0 of AZD1222 vaccination. The receptor source for this set is an adult in good health.

This clone was recorded at least ten times. V usage is TRBV18 and J usage is TRBJ2-5, with D tentatively TRBD2 (6 bases). V dropped 8 bases and J dropped 9 bases, with 22 bases sitting between them. This CDR3 has 14 amino acids. Germline lookup yields CDR1 KGHSH and CDR2 LQKENI. CDR3 nucleotides: TGTGCCAGCACGGGCAGAGGGACGGGGGAGTCCCAGTACTTC. It yields the protein CASTGRGTGESQYF.

The rearrangement joins TRBV10-2 to TRBJ1-1; a possible D gene is TRBD1 (5 bases). This CDR3 spans 11 amino acids. V lost 8 bases and J lost 4, with 8 bases in between. CDR1 is WSHSY and CDR2 is SAAADI in the germline V gene. CDR3 sequence: CASQDSTEAFF. CDR3 nucleotides: TGCGCCAGCCAAGACAGCACTGAAGCTTTCTTT.

This chain connects TRBV21-1 to TRBJ2-6; the table's D call of TRBD1 was not tested on the DNA. TRBV21-1 is tagged as a pseudogene. The CDR3 runs to 16 residues. CDR3 sequence (DNA): TGTGCCAGCAGCAAAGAGGGGGCCGCTGGGGCCAACGTCCTGACTTTC. This sequence encodes CASSKEGAAGANVLTF.

J is TRBJ1-1 and V is TRBV11-2; 7 bases are a match to TRBD1. The CDR3 runs 16 residues. CDR1 is SGHAT, CDR2 FQNNGV, per germline. Germline trimming cut 5 bases from V and 8 bases from J; bases unmatched to any gene: 17. Here the CDR3 DNA reads TGTGCCAGCAGCACACGGACAGGATACCGTATGAGGGAAGCTTTCTTT. Amino acid sequence: CASSTRTGYRMREAFF. The entire variable domain, with the rest obtained from reference TRBV11-2 and TRBJ1-1, is as follows: EAGVAQSPRYKIIEKRQSVAFWCNPISGHATLYWYQQILGQGPKLLIQFQNNGVVDDSQLPKDRFSAERLKGVDSTLKIQPAKLEDSAVYLCASSTRTGYRMREAFFGQGTRLTVV.

The rearrangement uses TRBV4-2 and TRBJ1-2; no reliable D call. V gave up 1 base and J gave up 8 bases, with 17 bases separating them. Germline V gene data show CDR1 as LGHNA and CDR2 as YNFKEQ. The CDR3 has 15 amino acids. The CDR3 loop is CASSQGDLHLFGYTF. The CDR3 DNA reads TGTGCCAGCAGCCAAGGCGACCTTCACCTTTTCGGCTACACCTTC.

The chain employs TRBV7-2 and TRBJ1-4; no clear D gene. The CDR3 is 15 amino acids. V lost 3 bases, J lost 10 bases, and 18 bases lay in between. Germline CDR1 and CDR2: SGHTA and FQGNSA. In DNA form, the CDR3 reads TGTGCCAGCAGCTTCCGAGACCGGGCTCGTCGAAAACTGTTTTTT. It specifies CASSFRDRARRKLFF. Looking up the rest from reference TRBV7-2 and TRBJ1-4 gives the full variable domain: GAGVSQSPSNKVTEKGKDVELRCDPISGHTALYWYRQSLGQGLEFLIYFQGNSAPDKSGLPSDRFSAERTGGSVSTLTIQRTQQEDSAVYLCASSFRDRARRKLFFGSGTQLSVL.

The chain is built from TRBV2 and TRBJ1-2; no clear D. From germline, CDR1 is SNHLY and CDR2 FYNNEI. This CDR3 contains 13 residues. Trimming took 3 bases from V and 4 from J, leaving 9 bases between them. DNA of the CDR3: TGTGCCAGCAGTGAGAAGGGAAGCTATGGCTACACCTTC. As protein: CASSEKGSYGYTF.

This chain links TRBV5-1 with TRBJ1-1; tentatively, D is TRBD1 (5 bases). The CDR3 has 11 amino acids. Germline lookup yields CDR1 SGHRS and CDR2 YFSETQ. The V end was cut by 3 bases, the J end by 10 bases, with 10 bases between. In DNA, the CDR3 is TGCGCCAGCAGCTCGACAGAGGGAGCTTTCTTT. It translates to CASSSTEGAFF.

This sequence joins TRBV10-3 and TRBJ2-3; 8 nucleotides line up with TRBD2. The CDR3 totals 16 residues. CDR1 is ENHRY, CDR2 SYGVKD, per germline. Unmatched junction bases numbered 4, after V lost 0 bases and J lost 2 bases. The CDR3 sequence is CAISESASGSTDTQYF. As DNA, the CDR3 is TGTGCCATCAGTGAGTCGGCTAGCGGGTCCACAGATACGCAGTATTTT.

This chain connects TRBV5-6 to TRBJ1-6, with D possibly being TRBD1 (6 bases). The germline CDR1 and CDR2 sequences are SGHDT and YYEEEE. The CDR3 loop spans 17 amino acids. V gave up 1 base and J gave up 3 bases, with 14 bases separating them. CDR3 residues: CASSLPSTGIYNSPLHF. For the CDR3, the DNA is TGTGCCAGCAGCTTGCCCTCTACAGGGATCTATAATTCACCCCTCCACTTT.

The J gene is TRBJ1-2, the V gene TRBV6-4; no clear D. The V gene lost 3 bases and the J gene lost 8 bases, with 13 bases spanning the gap. This CDR3 has 13 residues. The germline V gene has CDR1 MRHNA and CDR2 SNTAGT. CDR3 region: CASSEYRPGGYTF. The CDR3 DNA reads as TGTGCCAGCAGTGAGTACAGACCTGGGGGCTACACCTTC.

The V gene is TRBV7-7, the J gene TRBJ2-3; 12 bases are shared with TRBD2. CDR1 and CDR2 from the germline V gene are SSHAT and FNYEAQ (reference sequence). Unmatched junction bases numbered 5, after V lost 5 bases and J lost 5 bases. The CDR3 spans 15 residues. The CDR3 DNA reads TGTGCCAGCAGCCCCACTAGCGGGGGGTTAGATACGCAGTATTTT. This translates into CASSPTSGGLDTQYF.

The chain carries TRBV3-1 (or the pseudogene TRBV3-2) and TRBJ2-7, with 9 bases identical to TRBD2. V shed 4 bases and J 0 bases; nucleotides not matched to a gene: 4. This CDR3 spans 15 amino acids. From germline, CDR1 is LGHDT and CDR2 YNNKEL (reference sequence). The CDR3 nucleotides read TGTGCCAGCAGCCCGAGCGGGAGGCACTCCTACGAGCAGTACTTC. Its translation is CASSPSGRHSYEQYF.

The chain uses TRBV11-1 and TRBJ2-2, with D possibly TRBD2 on 5 matching bases. Germline V gene sequence: CDR1 SGHAT, CDR2 FQDESV (reference sequence). The CDR3 sequence is 13 residues long. The V end was cut by 10 bases, the J end by 6 bases, with 15 bases between. For the CDR3, the DNA is TGTGCCACCTCCAAGGACGGGGCCGGGGAGCTGTTTTTT. Protein sequence: CATSKDGAGELFF. Full variable domain (missing parts from reference TRBV11-1 and TRBJ2-2): EAEVAQSPRYKITEKSQAVAFWCDPISGHATLYWYRQILGQGPELLVQFQDESVVDDSQLPKDRFSAERLKGVDSTLKIQPAELGDSAMYLCATSKDGAGELFFGEGSRLTVL.

The chain combines TRBV5-1 with TRBJ2-3; possibly TRBD2 for D (6 bases). V was clipped by 4 bases and J by 2 bases, with 17 bases between them. CDR1 is SGHRS, CDR2 YFSETQ, per germline. The CDR3 length is 16 residues. CDR3 bases: TGCGCCAGCAGCCCGGGTAGCAGGGAGGACACAGATACGCAGTATTTT. This translates into CASSPGSREDTDTQYF.

This chain connects TRBV2 to TRBJ1-6, with D possibly being TRBD1 (5 bases). Trimming stripped 2 bases from V and 8 bases from J, with 16 bases between. The CDR3 loop spans 16 amino acids. Per germline, CDR1 SNHLY and CDR2 FYNNEI. The CDR3 region has the DNA TGTGCCAGCAGTGAAACAGGCCGTGTCCCCGATTCACCCCTCCACTTT. This encodes CASSETGRVPDSPLHF.

This sequence joins TRBV6-1 and TRBJ1-6; 7 bases match TRBD1. From germline, CDR1 is MNHNS and CDR2 SASEGT. With V trimmed by 0 bases and J by 8 bases, 7 bases remained unmatched. This CDR3 is 16 amino acids long. The CDR3 region has the DNA TGTGCCAGCAGTGAAGCGGGGCAGGGGGGTTATTCACCCCTCCACTTT. Translation gives CASSEAGQGGYSPLHF.

The chain couples TRBV11-2 to TRBJ2-7, with D perhaps TRBD1 or TRBD2 (6 bases each). Germline V gives CDR1 SGHAT, CDR2 FQNNGV. Trimming pared 4 bases from V and 1 base from J, leaving 17 bases between. The CDR3 length is 16 residues. The CDR3 DNA reads as TGTGCCAGCAGCTCCGGGACTCAAGGGGGATCCTACGAGCAGTACTTC. This codes for CASSSGTQGGSYEQYF.

J is TRBJ1-2 and V is TRBV6-5, with D possibly matching TRBD1 (5 bases). Looked up from germline, CDR1 is MNHEY and CDR2 is SVGAGI. This CDR3 is 14 amino acids long. V was pared by 2 bases and J by 4 bases, with 11 bases between. The DNA of the CDR3 is TGTGCCAGCAGTTACCAGGGCTCGTTCTATGGCTACACCTTC. This encodes CASSYQGSFYGYTF.

This sequence joins TRBV6-5 and TRBJ1-1, with TRBD1 matching over 10 bases. The V gene's germline CDR1 is MNHEY and CDR2 SVGAGI. The CDR3 length is 14 residues. The V gene end was trimmed by 6 bases and the J gene end by 4 bases; junction bases not matched to a gene: 5. The CDR3 DNA sequence: TGTGCCAGCAGAAGGGACAGGGGCGGCACTGAAGCTTTCTTT. This gives the protein CASRRDRGGTEAFF.

V gene TRBV20-1 combines with J gene TRBJ1-4; D unclear. Germline V gene sequence: CDR1 DFQATT, CDR2 SNEGSKA (reference sequence). The CDR3 covers 11 residues. The germline V and J ends were trimmed by 5 bases and 7 bases, with 8 bases remaining between them. CDR3 in amino acids: CSARGGEKLFF. As DNA, the CDR3 is TGCAGTGCTCGGGGAGGTGAAAAACTGTTTTTT.

The rearrangement links TRBV19 to TRBJ1-2; maybe TRBD1 (5 bases). Trimming left V 1 base short and J 0 bases short, with 12 bases between. Germline V gene lookup returns CDR1 LNHDA and CDR2 SQIVND (reference sequence). This CDR3 contains 16 residues. CDR3 DNA sequence: TGTGCCAGTAGTATAGGTAACAGGCGAGCTAACTATGGCTACACCTTC. Its translation is CASSIGNRRANYGYTF.